This T cell receptor beta chain stems from a study of Tregs in tolerant kidney transplant recipients. On this clone itself: What it binds is not known.

V lost 5 bases, J lost 7 bases, and 11 bases stayed unmatched. The CDR3 sequence is 17 residues long. Germline CDR1 and CDR2: LGHNA and YNFKEQ. Repertoires were generated with immunoSEQ multiplex PCR, while TCRdb's copy carries only in-frame clones and drops some. The sample lists fewer than 100,000 clones; approximately 93% were seen once. Whole-study results and caveats: The most relevant donor-specific Treg TCRbeta repertoire apparently came from expansion with activated donor B cells.

The sample in question was CD4+ T cells from blood, obtained before the transplant. V and J are TRBV4-2 and TRBJ2-1, with TRBD2 matching over 13 bases. This TCR derives from a human donor who received a combined kidney and bone marrow transplant. CDR3 coding DNA: TGTGCCAGCAGCTTAATACTAGCGGGAGGGCAAGGAAATGAGCAGTTCTTC. This translates into CASSLILAGGQGNEQFF.